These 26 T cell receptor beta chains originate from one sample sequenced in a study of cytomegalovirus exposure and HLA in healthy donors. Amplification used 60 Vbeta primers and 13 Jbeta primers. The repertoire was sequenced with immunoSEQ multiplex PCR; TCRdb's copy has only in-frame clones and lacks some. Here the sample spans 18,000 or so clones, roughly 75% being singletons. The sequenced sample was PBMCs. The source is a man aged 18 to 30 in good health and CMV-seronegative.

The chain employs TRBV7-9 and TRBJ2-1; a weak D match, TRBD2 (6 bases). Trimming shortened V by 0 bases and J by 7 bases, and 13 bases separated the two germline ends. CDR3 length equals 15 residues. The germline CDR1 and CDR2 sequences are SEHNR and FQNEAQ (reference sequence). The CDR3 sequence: CASSLAGGRRNEQFF. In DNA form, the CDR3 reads TGTGCCAGCAGCTTAGCGGGAGGCCGAAGGAATGAGCAGTTCTTC.

In DNA, the CDR3 is TGCGCCAGCAGCCCGGGAGGGGGTAACGGCTACACCTTC. It encodes CASSPGGGNGYTF. The chain uses TRBV5-1 and TRBJ1-2; D perhaps matches TRBD1 (6 bases). Germline CDR1 SGHRS, CDR2 YFSETQ. The CDR3 is made up of 13 amino acids. The germline V and J ends were trimmed by 4 bases and 8 bases, with 15 bases remaining between them.

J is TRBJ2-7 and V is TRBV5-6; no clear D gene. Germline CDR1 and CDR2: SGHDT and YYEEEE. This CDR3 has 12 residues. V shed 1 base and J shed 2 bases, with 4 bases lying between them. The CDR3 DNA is TGTGCCAGCAGCTTGTCTCCCTACGAGCAGTACTTC. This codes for CASSLSPYEQYF.

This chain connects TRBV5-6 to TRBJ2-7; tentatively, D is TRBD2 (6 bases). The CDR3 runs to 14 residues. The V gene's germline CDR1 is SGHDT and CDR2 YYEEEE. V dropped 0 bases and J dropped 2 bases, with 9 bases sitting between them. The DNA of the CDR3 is TGTGCCAGCAGCTTGGCGGGAGCGCCCTACGAGCAGTACTTC. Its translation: CASSLAGAPYEQYF.

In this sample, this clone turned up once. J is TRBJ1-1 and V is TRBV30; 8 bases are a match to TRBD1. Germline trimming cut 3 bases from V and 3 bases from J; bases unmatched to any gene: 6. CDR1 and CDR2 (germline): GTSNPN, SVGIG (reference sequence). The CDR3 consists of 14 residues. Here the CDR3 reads CAWSQGARYTEAFF. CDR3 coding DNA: TGTGCCTGGAGCCAGGGGGCTAGGTACACTGAAGCTTTCTTT.

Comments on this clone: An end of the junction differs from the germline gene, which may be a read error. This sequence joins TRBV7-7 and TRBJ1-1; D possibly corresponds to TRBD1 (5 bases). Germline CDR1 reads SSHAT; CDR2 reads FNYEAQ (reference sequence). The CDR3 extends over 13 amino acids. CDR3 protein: CASSAHRLAEAFF. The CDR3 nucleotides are TGTGCTAGCAGCGCCCACAGGTTGGCTGAAGCTTTCTTT.

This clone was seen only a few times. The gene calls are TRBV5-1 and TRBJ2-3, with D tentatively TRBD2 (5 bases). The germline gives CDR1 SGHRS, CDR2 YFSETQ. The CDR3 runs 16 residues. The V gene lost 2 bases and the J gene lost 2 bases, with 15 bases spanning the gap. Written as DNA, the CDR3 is TGCGCCAGCAGCTTCTCTATAACGGGATCCACAGATACGCAGTATTTT. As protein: CASSFSITGSTDTQYF.

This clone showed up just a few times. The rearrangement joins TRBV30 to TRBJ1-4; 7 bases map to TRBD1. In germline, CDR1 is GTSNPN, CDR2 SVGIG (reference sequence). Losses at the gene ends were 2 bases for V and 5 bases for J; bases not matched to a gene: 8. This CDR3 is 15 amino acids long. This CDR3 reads CAWSPSGQMNEKLFF. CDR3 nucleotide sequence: TGTGCCTGGAGTCCATCGGGACAGATGAATGAAAAACTGTTTTTT.

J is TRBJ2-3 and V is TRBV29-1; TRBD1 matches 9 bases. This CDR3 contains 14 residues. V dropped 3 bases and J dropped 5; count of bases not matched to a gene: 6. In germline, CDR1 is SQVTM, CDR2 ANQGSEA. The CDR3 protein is CSVEAQGARDTQYF. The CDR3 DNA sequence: TGCAGCGTTGAGGCACAGGGGGCTAGAGATACGCAGTATTTT.

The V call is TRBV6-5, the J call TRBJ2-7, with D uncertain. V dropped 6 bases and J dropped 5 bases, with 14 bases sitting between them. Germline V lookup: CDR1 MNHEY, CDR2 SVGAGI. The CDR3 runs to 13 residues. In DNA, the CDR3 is TGTGCCAGCAGCCCCAATCTGGGCGACGAGCAGTACTTC. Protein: CASSPNLGDEQYF.

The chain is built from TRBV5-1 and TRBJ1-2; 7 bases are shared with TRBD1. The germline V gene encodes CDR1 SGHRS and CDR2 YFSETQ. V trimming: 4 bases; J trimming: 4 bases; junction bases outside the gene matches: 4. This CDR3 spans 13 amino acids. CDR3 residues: CASSEGQIYGYTF. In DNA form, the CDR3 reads TGCGCCAGCAGCGAGGGACAGATCTATGGCTACACCTTC.

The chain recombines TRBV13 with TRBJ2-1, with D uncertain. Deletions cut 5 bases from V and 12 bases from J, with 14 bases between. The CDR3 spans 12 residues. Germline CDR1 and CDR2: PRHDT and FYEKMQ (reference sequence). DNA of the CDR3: TGTGCCAGCAGCGCGAGACCGACGGGGCAGTTCTTC. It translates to CASSARPTGQFF.

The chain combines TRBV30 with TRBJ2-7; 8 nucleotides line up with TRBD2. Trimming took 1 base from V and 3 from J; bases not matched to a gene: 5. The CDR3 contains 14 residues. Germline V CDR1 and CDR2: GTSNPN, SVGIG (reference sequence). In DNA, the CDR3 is TGTGCCTGGAGTGGAACTAGCGGATACTACGAGCAGTACTTC. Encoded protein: CAWSGTSGYYEQYF.

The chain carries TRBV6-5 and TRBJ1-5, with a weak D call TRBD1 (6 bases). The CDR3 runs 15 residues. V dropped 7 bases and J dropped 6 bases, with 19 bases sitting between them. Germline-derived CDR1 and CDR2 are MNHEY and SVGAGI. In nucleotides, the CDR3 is TGTGCCAGCACTCCAGCCCCACAGGGTGCTCAGCCCCAGCATTTT. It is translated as CASTPAPQGAQPQHF.

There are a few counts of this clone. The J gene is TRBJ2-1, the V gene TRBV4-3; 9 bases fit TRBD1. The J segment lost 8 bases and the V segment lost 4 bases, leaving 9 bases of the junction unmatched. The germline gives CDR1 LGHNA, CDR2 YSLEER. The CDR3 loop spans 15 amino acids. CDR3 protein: CASSRAGQGTHEQFF. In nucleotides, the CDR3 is TGCGCCAGCAGCCGAGCGGGACAGGGCACCCATGAGCAGTTCTTC.

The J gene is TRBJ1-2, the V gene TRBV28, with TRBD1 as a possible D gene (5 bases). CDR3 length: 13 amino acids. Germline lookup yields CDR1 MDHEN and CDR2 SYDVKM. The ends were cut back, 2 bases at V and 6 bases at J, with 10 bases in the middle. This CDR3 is CASSLPRAHGYTF. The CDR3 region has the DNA TGTGCCAGCAGTTTACCCAGGGCCCATGGCTACACCTTC.

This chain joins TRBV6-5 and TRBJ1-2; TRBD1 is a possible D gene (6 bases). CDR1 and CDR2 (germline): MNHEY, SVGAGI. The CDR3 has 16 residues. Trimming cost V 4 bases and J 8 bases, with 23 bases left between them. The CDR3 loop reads CASSSPGGAGVLGYTF. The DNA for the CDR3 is TGTGCCAGCAGTTCCCCGGGGGGGGCGGGAGTGCTAGGCTACACCTTC.

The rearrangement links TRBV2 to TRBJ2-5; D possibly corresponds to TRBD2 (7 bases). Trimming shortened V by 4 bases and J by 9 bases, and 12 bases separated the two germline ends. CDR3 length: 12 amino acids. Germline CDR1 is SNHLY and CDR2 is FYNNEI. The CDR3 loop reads CASSVRGAAQYF. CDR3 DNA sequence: TGTGCCAGCAGTGTCCGGGGGGCGGCCCAGTACTTC.

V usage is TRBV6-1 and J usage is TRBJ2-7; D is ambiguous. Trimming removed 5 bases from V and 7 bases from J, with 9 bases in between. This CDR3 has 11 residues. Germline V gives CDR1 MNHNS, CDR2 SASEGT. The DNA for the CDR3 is TGTGCCAGCAGTTCCGTCCCGGAGCAGTACTTC. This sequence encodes CASSSVPEQYF.

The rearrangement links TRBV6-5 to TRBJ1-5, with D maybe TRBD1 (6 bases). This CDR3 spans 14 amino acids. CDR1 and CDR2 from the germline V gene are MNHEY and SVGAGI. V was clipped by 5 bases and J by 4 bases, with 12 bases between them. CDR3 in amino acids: CASSPGHINQPQHF. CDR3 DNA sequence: TGTGCCAGCAGTCCGGGACACATAAATCAGCCCCAGCATTTT.

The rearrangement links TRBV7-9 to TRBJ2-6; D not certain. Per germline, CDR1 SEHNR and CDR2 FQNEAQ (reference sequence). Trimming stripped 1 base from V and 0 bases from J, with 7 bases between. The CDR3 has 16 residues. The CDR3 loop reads CASSLGGTSGANVLTF. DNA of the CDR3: TGTGCCAGCAGCTTAGGAGGTACCTCTGGGGCCAACGTCCTGACTTTC.

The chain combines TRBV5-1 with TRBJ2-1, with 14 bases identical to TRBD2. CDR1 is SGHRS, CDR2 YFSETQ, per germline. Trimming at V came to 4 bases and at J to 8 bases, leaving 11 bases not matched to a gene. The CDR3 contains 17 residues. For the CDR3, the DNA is TGCGCCAGCAGCCGGACGACTAGCGGGAGGGCTCACGATGAGCAGTTCTTC. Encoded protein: CASSRTTSGRAHDEQFF.

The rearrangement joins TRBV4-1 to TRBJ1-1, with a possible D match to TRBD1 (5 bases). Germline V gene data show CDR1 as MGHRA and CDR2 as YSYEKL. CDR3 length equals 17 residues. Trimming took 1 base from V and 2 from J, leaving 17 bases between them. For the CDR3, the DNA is TGCGCCAGCAGCCAAGTCGAATACAGGCGACTTAACACTGAAGCTTTCTTT. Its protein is CASSQVEYRRLNTEAFF.

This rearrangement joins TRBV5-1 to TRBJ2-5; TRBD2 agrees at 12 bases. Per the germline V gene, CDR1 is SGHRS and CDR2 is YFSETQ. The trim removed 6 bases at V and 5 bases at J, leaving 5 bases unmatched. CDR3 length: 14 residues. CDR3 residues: CASTWTSGAETQYF. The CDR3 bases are TGCGCCAGCACTTGGACTAGCGGGGCGGAGACCCAGTACTTC.

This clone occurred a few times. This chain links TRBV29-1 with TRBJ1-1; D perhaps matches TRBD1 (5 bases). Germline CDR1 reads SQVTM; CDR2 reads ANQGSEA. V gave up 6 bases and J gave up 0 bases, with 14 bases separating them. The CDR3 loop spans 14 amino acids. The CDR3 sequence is CSVRSVGVNTEAFF. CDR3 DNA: TGCAGCGTCCGATCGGTAGGGGTGAACACTGAAGCTTTCTTT.

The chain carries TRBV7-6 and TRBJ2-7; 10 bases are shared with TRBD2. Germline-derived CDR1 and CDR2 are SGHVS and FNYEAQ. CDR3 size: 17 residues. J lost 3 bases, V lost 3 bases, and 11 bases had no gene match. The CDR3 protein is CASSLLAASGGSYEQYF. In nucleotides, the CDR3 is TGTGCCAGCAGCTTGTTGGCGGCTAGCGGGGGTAGCTACGAGCAGTACTTC.